Listed here are 28 T cell receptor beta chains from one sample, sequenced in a study of cytomegalovirus exposure and HLA in healthy donors. Sequencing used immunoSEQ multiplex PCR; TCRdb keeps in-frame clones, though not all of them. Here the sample spans fewer than 350,000 clones, approximately 87% being singletons. Sequenced input: PBMCs. The receptors shown here come from a woman aged 18-35 years in good health and CMV-seronegative.

DNA for the CDR3: TGTGCCAGCAGTCCGCCGGGGGATACTCGCGAGCAGTACTTC. Residues: CASSPPGDTREQYF. The genes are TRBV6-6 and TRBJ2-7, with D maybe TRBD2 (6 bases). The CDR3 is 14 amino acids. Germline V CDR1 and CDR2: MNHNY, SVGAGI (reference sequence). With 5 bases removed from V and 6 bases from J, the gap between germline ends came to 17 bases.

This clone has only a few counts. DNA of the CDR3: TGTGCCAGCAGTAGGGCAGGGAATCAGCCCCAGCATTTT. Translating gives CASSRAGNQPQHF. The V and J genes are TRBV2 and TRBJ1-5; D perhaps matches TRBD1 (5 bases). This CDR3 region has 13 residues. Trimming removed 5 bases at V and 4 bases at J, with 9 bases between. Looked up from germline, CDR1 is SNHLY and CDR2 is FYNNEI.

The gene calls are TRBV27 and TRBJ2-1; 9 nucleotides line up with TRBD2. This CDR3 is built from 16 residues. In germline, CDR1 is MNHEY, CDR2 SMNVEV (reference sequence). Unmatched junction bases numbered 9, after V lost 5 bases and J lost 4 bases. CDR3 nucleotide sequence: TGTGCCAGCAGTAACCCCAGTCTAGCGGGGTACAATGAGCAGTTCTTC. Protein: CASSNPSLAGYNEQFF.

V is TRBV10-3 and J is TRBJ1-1; D may be TRBD1 (5 bases). Germline assignment: CDR1 ENHRY and CDR2 SYGVKD. Trimming pared 6 bases from V and 1 base from J, leaving 9 bases between. The CDR3 extends over 13 amino acids. The CDR3 sequence is CAIRGLRNTEAFF. The DNA of the CDR3 is TGTGCCATCAGGGGGCTGCGGAACACTGAAGCTTTCTTT.

V gene TRBV11-2 combines with J gene TRBJ2-1, with D tentatively TRBD1 (6 bases). Trimming stripped 2 bases from V and 10 bases from J, with 15 bases between. Per germline, CDR1 SGHAT and CDR2 FQNNGV. This CDR3 has 14 residues. CDR3 sequence (DNA): TGTGCCAGCAGCTTAAGCCTGGGGGCCGGGGAGCAGTTCTTC. This gives the protein CASSLSLGAGEQFF. Complete variable domain (other parts from reference TRBV11-2 and TRBJ2-1): EAGVAQSPRYKIIEKRQSVAFWCNPISGHATLYWYQQILGQGPKLLIQFQNNGVVDDSQLPKDRFSAERLKGVDSTLKIQPAKLEDSAVYLCASSLSLGAGEQFFGPGTRLTVL.

The chain employs TRBV19 and TRBJ1-5; D gene unclear. The CDR3 loop spans 14 amino acids. V lost 5 bases and J lost 3, with 11 bases in between. Per the germline V gene, CDR1 is LNHDA and CDR2 is SQIVND (reference sequence). The CDR3 spells CASSPAGDNQPQHF. CDR3 nucleotide sequence: TGTGCCAGTAGTCCCGCCGGAGACAATCAGCCCCAGCATTTT.

The chain recombines TRBV27 with TRBJ2-3; TRBD2 agrees at 10 bases. V gave up 6 bases and J gave up 5 bases; unmatched junction bases: 5. The CDR3 spans 14 residues. The V gene's germline CDR1 is MNHEY and CDR2 SMNVEV (reference sequence). In DNA form, the CDR3 reads TGTGCCAGCAGACTAGCGGGGACAGAAGATACGCAGTATTTT. It codes for CASRLAGTEDTQYF.

V and J are TRBV5-1 and TRBJ1-1; 7 bases match TRBD1. From germline, CDR1 is SGHRS and CDR2 YFSETQ. V lost 4 bases, J lost 0 bases, and 3 bases stayed unmatched. The CDR3 contains 14 residues. The chain's CDR3 is CASSAGTVNTEAFF. DNA of the CDR3: TGCGCCAGCAGCGCCGGGACAGTGAACACTGAAGCTTTCTTT. Supplemented by reference TRBV5-1 and TRBJ1-1, the full variable domain reads KAGVTQTPRYLIKTRGQQVTLSCSPISGHRSVSWYQQTPGQGLQFLFEYFSETQRNKGNFPGRFSGRQFSNSRSEMNVSTLELGDSALYLCASSAGTVNTEAFFGQGTRLTVV.

The rearrangement links TRBV30 to TRBJ1-2; D may be TRBD1 (5 bases). The CDR3 has 13 residues. Germline loops: CDR1 GTSNPN, CDR2 SVGIG (reference sequence). V dropped 5 bases and J dropped 8 bases, with 18 bases sitting between them. CDR3 residues: CAWSLAGVIGYTF. CDR3 in DNA: TGTGCCTGGTCCCTCGCGGGGGTAATCGGCTACACCTTC.

The V and J genes are TRBV6-5 and TRBJ2-5; 9 bases fit TRBD1. Per the germline V gene, CDR1 is MNHEY and CDR2 is SVGAGI. The junction had 11 bases not matched to a gene; V was cut back by 6 bases and J by 3 bases. This CDR3 has 16 amino acids. The CDR3 bases are TGTGCCAGCAGCTACCTGACAGGGGGAGGCAAAGAGACCCAGTACTTC. This sequence encodes CASSYLTGGGKETQYF.

The rearrangement uses TRBV28 and TRBJ1-2; no definite D call. The germline V gene encodes CDR1 MDHEN and CDR2 SYDVKM. The CDR3 spans 14 residues. The V gene lost 3 bases and the J gene lost 4 bases, with 12 bases spanning the gap. The CDR3 protein is CASSLEESVYGYTF. The CDR3 nucleotides read TGTGCCAGCAGTTTGGAGGAGTCTGTCTATGGCTACACCTTC.

The chain recombines TRBV9 with TRBJ2-7, with TRBD1 matching 7 bases. Trimming took 0 bases from V and 1 from J; bases not matched to a gene: 7. CDR3 length: 16 residues. Looked up from germline, CDR1 is SGDLS and CDR2 is YYNGEE. The CDR3 sequence: CASSVAGTDPSYEQYF. In DNA form, the CDR3 reads TGTGCCAGCAGCGTAGCAGGGACAGACCCATCCTACGAGCAGTACTTC.

The rearrangement joins TRBV7-8 to TRBJ2-2, with D tentatively TRBD2 (6 bases). This CDR3 comprises 15 residues. Trimming removed 2 bases from V and 5 bases from J, with 12 bases in between. Germline V CDR1 and CDR2: SGHVS, FQNEAQ. CDR3 sequence: CASSLLGSGTGELFF. CDR3 sequence (DNA): TGTGCCAGCAGCTTACTCGGGAGCGGGACCGGGGAGCTGTTTTTT.

The chain carries TRBV4-1 and TRBJ1-1, with TRBD1 as a possible D gene (5 bases). V was clipped by 0 bases and J by 7 bases, with 12 bases between them. Germline V CDR1 and CDR2: MGHRA, YSYEKL. This CDR3 comprises 14 residues. The CDR3 here is CASSQDEDTGEAFF. DNA of the CDR3: TGCGCCAGCAGCCAAGATGAAGATACAGGTGAAGCTTTCTTT.

The CDR3 sequence is CASSEMQGAGEQFF. CDR3 sequence (DNA): TGTGCCAGCAGTGAAATGCAGGGGGCCGGAGAGCAGTTCTTC. The chain combines TRBV6-1 with TRBJ2-1; TRBD1 aligns across 8 bases. CDR3 length: 14 residues. Germline CDR1 and CDR2: MNHNS and SASEGT. Trimming cost V 2 bases and J 10 bases; bases outside gene matches: 7.

The V gene is TRBV6-6, the J gene TRBJ1-1; D may be TRBD1 (6 bases). Per the germline V gene, CDR1 is MNHNY and CDR2 is SVGAGI (reference sequence). The CDR3 covers 12 residues. Trimming shortened V by 5 bases and J by 8 bases, and 12 bases separated the two germline ends. The CDR3 spells CASSGGQSEAFF. CDR3 sequence (DNA): TGTGCCAGCAGTGGAGGACAGTCAGAAGCTTTCTTT.

This chain links TRBV6-1 with TRBJ2-7, with D perhaps TRBD1 (6 bases). This CDR3 comprises 15 residues. V was cut by 3 bases and J by 3 bases, with 15 bases left in between. Germline CDR1 MNHNS, CDR2 SASEGT. CDR3 DNA sequence: TGTGCCAGCAGTGAGGAACAAAGACAGGTCTACGAGCAGTACTTC. This sequence encodes CASSEEQRQVYEQYF.

The rearrangement links TRBV2 to TRBJ2-1; TRBD1 matches at 9 bases. The CDR3 loop spans 14 amino acids. V was clipped by 6 bases and J by 8 bases; unmatched bases: 8. Germline assignment: CDR1 SNHLY and CDR2 FYNNEI. CDR3 protein: CASSPTGGPDEQFF. CDR3 DNA: TGTGCCAGCAGCCCGACAGGGGGTCCAGATGAGCAGTTCTTC.

The table lists this clone with a count of one. This rearrangement joins TRBV28 to TRBJ2-1, with 8 positions matching TRBD1. CDR3 length: 15 amino acids. Trimming took 5 bases from V and 8 from J; bases not matched to a gene: 11. Germline values: CDR1 MDHEN, CDR2 SYDVKM. CDR3 coding DNA: TGTGCCAGCAGTCCGTTGGACAGGGCTGCCCATGAGCAGTTCTTC. Protein: CASSPLDRAAHEQFF. The entire variable domain, with the rest obtained from reference TRBV28 and TRBJ2-1, is as follows: DVKVTQSSRYLVKRTGEKVFLECVQDMDHENMFWYRQDPGLGLRLIYFSYDVKMKEKGDIPEGYSVSREKKERFSLILESASTNQTSMYLCASSPLDRAAHEQFFGPGTRLTVL.

The V gene is TRBV6-1, the J gene TRBJ1-5; D uncertain. Trimming took 7 bases from V and 0 from J, leaving 7 bases between them. The CDR3 totals 13 residues. Germline-derived CDR1 and CDR2 are MNHNS and SASEGT. The CDR3 bases are TGTGCCAGCAAACTCCTTAGCAATCAGCCCCAGCATTTT. It yields the protein CASKLLSNQPQHF.

This rearrangement joins TRBV5-1 to TRBJ1-2; TRBD1 might be the D (6 bases). This CDR3 is built from 15 residues. Germline assignment: CDR1 SGHRS and CDR2 YFSETQ. The V end was cut by 0 bases, the J end by 2 bases, with 11 bases between. This chain's CDR3 is CASSLDGQQNYGYTF. CDR3 in DNA: TGCGCCAGCAGCTTGGACGGACAGCAAAACTATGGCTACACCTTC. Looking up the rest from reference TRBV5-1 and TRBJ1-2 gives the full variable domain: KAGVTQTPRYLIKTRGQQVTLSCSPISGHRSVSWYQQTPGQGLQFLFEYFSETQRNKGNFPGRFSGRQFSNSRSEMNVSTLELGDSALYLCASSLDGQQNYGYTFGSGTRLTVV.

The genes are TRBV4-1 and TRBJ2-1; no firm D call. From germline, CDR1 is MGHRA and CDR2 YSYEKL. V dropped 4 bases and J dropped 0 bases, with 13 bases sitting between them. This CDR3 contains 16 residues. The chain's CDR3 is CASSLGERSSYNEQFF. CDR3 DNA sequence: TGCGCCAGCAGCCTAGGAGAGCGCAGCTCCTACAATGAGCAGTTCTTC.

J is TRBJ1-1 and V is TRBV4-3, with unresolved D. Germline CDR1 and CDR2: LGHNA and YSLEER. The CDR3 spans 14 residues. The V and J ends lost 4 bases and 4 bases respectively, with 13 bases between them. The CDR3 spells CASSLQPGITEAFF. CDR3 bases: TGCGCCAGCAGCCTCCAGCCAGGAATCACTGAAGCTTTCTTT.

The rearrangement joins TRBV19 to TRBJ1-5; no clear D gene. Germline lookup yields CDR1 LNHDA and CDR2 SQIVND (reference sequence). V was clipped by 3 bases and J by 4 bases, with 7 bases between them. The CDR3 has 13 amino acids. The CDR3 nucleotides read TGTGCCAGTAGTATTTCAGTAAATCAGCCCCAGCATTTT. It translates to CASSISVNQPQHF.

The V gene is TRBV6-5, the J gene TRBJ2-7, with D tentatively TRBD2 (7 bases). Trimming cost V 4 bases and J 3 bases, with 10 bases left between them. The CDR3 spans 13 residues. The germline V gene has CDR1 MNHEY and CDR2 SVGAGI. The CDR3 is CASSWRGGYEQYF. CDR3 nucleotides: TGTGCCAGCAGTTGGAGGGGGGGCTACGAGCAGTACTTC.

The chain carries TRBV28 and TRBJ2-7; 11 bases map to TRBD2. The CDR3 length is 16 residues. Losses at the gene ends were 3 bases for V and 1 base for J; bases not matched to a gene: 5. Germline CDR1 reads MDHEN; CDR2 reads SYDVKM. The CDR3 bases are TGTGCCAGCAGTTTTGGACTAGCGGGCGAATCCTACGAGCAGTACTTC. This encodes CASSFGLAGESYEQYF.

The genes are TRBV28 and TRBJ2-3; 13 bases align to TRBD2. Germline assignment: CDR1 MDHEN and CDR2 SYDVKM. The CDR3 is made up of 17 amino acids. The junction had 12 bases not matched to a gene; V was cut back by 7 bases and J by 5 bases. CDR3 nucleotide sequence: TGTGCCAGCACCCCCACTAGCGGGAGGGCCTATGGAGATACGCAGTATTTT. This codes for CASTPTSGRAYGDTQYF.

The chain employs TRBV11-2 and TRBJ2-1, with D hard to call. V gave up 5 bases and J gave up 7 bases, with 12 bases separating them. The CDR3 is 13 amino acids. Per the germline V gene, CDR1 is SGHAT and CDR2 is FQNNGV. CDR3 bases: TGTGCCAGCAGCCAGTGGGCTCCAAATGAGCAGTTCTTC. Translating it yields CASSQWAPNEQFF.